The rows below give T cell receptor beta chains drawn from one sample of a study of T cell changes during pregnancy in multiple sclerosis. Libraries were prepared by immunoSEQ multiplex PCR; TCRdb keeps only in-frame clonotypes and omits some of them. Among 35,000 to 55,000 clones, 90% to 95% were seen once, and the ten largest hold approximately 2.2%. This sample comprised peripheral blood, obtained in the third trimester of pregnancy. The source of these receptors is a female donor with multiple sclerosis, enrolled in a pregnancy study. Both conserved end residues are part of each CDR3. The D gene is left open where the match is weak. Clone size is given for some rows only: seen once, a few or many times, or a class if the clone is expanded.

>14|TRBV6-6|TRBD1|NA|TRBJ1-2
CASSTRQGAYGYTF
TGTGCCAGCAGTACCAGACAGGGTGCCTATGGCTACACCTTC
>15|TRBV15|TRBD1|NA|TRBJ2-7
CATSSQGQSSYEQYF
TGTGCCACCAGCAGCCAGGGACAGTCTTCCTACGAGCAGTACTTC
>15|TRBV6-5|TRBD2|NA|TRBJ2-5
CASSPKAGTGETQYF
TGTGCCAGCAGCCCTAAAGCGGGAACGGGAGAGACCCAGTACTTC
>15|TRBV10-3|TRBD2|NA|TRBJ2-3
CATRGTSGSTDTQYF
TGTGCCACCCGGGGGACTAGCGGGAGCACAGATACGCAGTATTTT
>15|TRBV19|NA|NA|TRBJ1-5
CASSWNRNSNQPQHF
TGTGCCAGTAGCTGGAACAGGAATAGCAATCAGCCCCAGCATTTT
>14|TRBV6-6|NA|NA|TRBJ1-1
CASRHGGTNTEAFF
TGTGCCAGCAGGCACGGGGGAACGAACACTGAAGCTTTCTTT
>14|TRBV11-3|NA|NA|TRBJ1-2
CASSLVDSNYGYTF
TGTGCCAGCAGCTTAGTGGACTCTAACTATGGCTACACCTTC
>15|TRBV11-3|TRBD2|NA|TRBJ2-7
CASSSRLAGENEQYF
TGTGCCAGCAGCTCCCGACTAGCGGGAGAGAACGAGCAGTACTTC
>14|TRBV7-6|TRBD2|NA|TRBJ2-7
CASSLEAGGPEQYF
TGTGCCAGCAGCTTAGAGGCGGGAGGTCCGGAGCAGTACTTC
>14|TRBV5-5|NA|NA|TRBJ2-3
CASSLDLTFDTQYF
TGTGCCAGCAGCTTGGACCTAACGTTTGATACGCAGTATTTT
>14|TRBV7-3|TRBD1|once|TRBJ2-2
CASSSTGGDRLVFF
TGTGCCAGCAGCTCGACAGGGGGCGATCGTCTGGTGTTTTTT
>16|TRBV28|NA|NA|TRBJ1-3
CASSVSPTRSGNTIYF
TGTGCCAGCAGTGTGAGTCCCACCCGCTCTGGAAACACCATATATTTT